Listed here are 4 T cell receptor beta chains from one sample, sequenced in a study of blood T cell repertoires in COVID-19. The protocol was immunoSEQ multiplex PCR, while the TCRdb copy is restricted to in-frame clones and leaves out a portion. The sample holds 200,000 or so clones, around 84% seen once. Sequences were obtained from peripheral blood. These TCRs come from a man aged 35-49 years who had recovered from COVID-19.

This clone appeared a few times. The rearrangement uses TRBV4-2 and TRBJ2-5, with D tentatively TRBD2 (6 bases). V lost 0 bases and J 5 bases, leaving 10 bases between the germline ends. CDR3 length equals 14 residues. CDR1 and CDR2 (germline): LGHNA, YNFKEQ. CDR3: CASSQEEGWETQYF. The CDR3 DNA sequence: TGTGCCAGCAGCCAAGAGGAGGGATGGGAGACCCAGTACTTC.

The rearrangement joins TRBV3-1 (or the pseudogene TRBV3-2) to TRBJ2-1; 9 nucleotides align to TRBD2. The trim removed 4 bases at V and 5 bases at J, leaving 6 bases unmatched. Germline CDR1 reads LGHDT; CDR2 reads YNNKEL (reference sequence). CDR3 length equals 15 residues. This CDR3 reads CASSLGTSPNNEQFF. CDR3 coding DNA: TGTGCCAGCAGCCTAGGGACTAGCCCTAACAATGAGCAGTTCTTC.

The V and J genes are TRBV10-1 and TRBJ2-4; 7 positions agree with TRBD1. The trim removed 6 bases at V and 6 bases at J, leaving 8 bases unmatched. This CDR3 is built from 14 residues. CDR1 WNHNN and CDR2 SYGVQD come from the germline V gene (reference sequence). CDR3 bases: TGCGCCAGCAGCAGCCAAGACAGGGTAAACATTCAGTACTTC. Translated: CASSSQDRVNIQYF.

This clone has a single count. The CDR3 region has the DNA TGTGCCAGCAGCTTGGAGTTTGGGGCGCTAAACACCGGGGAGCTGTTTTTT. Its translation: CASSLEFGALNTGELFF. The J gene is TRBJ2-2, the V gene TRBV5-6, with D perhaps TRBD1 (5 bases). The CDR3 runs to 17 residues. Germline CDR1 and CDR2: SGHDT and YYEEEE. Trimming stripped 0 bases from V and 2 bases from J, with 14 bases between.